Listed here is a single TCR beta chain. Antigen specificity is unknown. The protocol was immunoSEQ multiplex PCR, while the TCRdb copy is restricted to in-frame clones and leaves out a portion. The data show more than 85,000 clones, 85% to 90% seen once. The data are from a study of T cell responses to AZD1222 COVID-19 vaccine. Background on the study: Pooling was applied to second doses at about 4 or about 12 weeks.

Study results and caveats: Receipt of two AZD1222 doses was followed by a rise in Spike-specific TCR breadth and depth. The study reported that nearly half of spike-specific TCRs target unmutated variant regions. Baseline testing showed seropositivity in only a handful of AZD1222 recipients.

Trimming took off 4 bases at V and 2 bases at J, with 14 bases between the two ends. Germline values: CDR1 SGHAT, CDR2 FQDESV (reference sequence). The CDR3 is 15 residues long. The origin of this receptor is an adult in good health. The chain uses TRBV11-1 and TRBJ1-2, with D maybe TRBD1 (5 bases). Sequenced material: peripheral blood, taken on day 0 of AZD1222 vaccination. In DNA form, the CDR3 reads TGTGCCAGCAGCTACGCGTCGACAGAAAACTATGGCTACACCTTC. It specifies CASSYASTENYGYTF.